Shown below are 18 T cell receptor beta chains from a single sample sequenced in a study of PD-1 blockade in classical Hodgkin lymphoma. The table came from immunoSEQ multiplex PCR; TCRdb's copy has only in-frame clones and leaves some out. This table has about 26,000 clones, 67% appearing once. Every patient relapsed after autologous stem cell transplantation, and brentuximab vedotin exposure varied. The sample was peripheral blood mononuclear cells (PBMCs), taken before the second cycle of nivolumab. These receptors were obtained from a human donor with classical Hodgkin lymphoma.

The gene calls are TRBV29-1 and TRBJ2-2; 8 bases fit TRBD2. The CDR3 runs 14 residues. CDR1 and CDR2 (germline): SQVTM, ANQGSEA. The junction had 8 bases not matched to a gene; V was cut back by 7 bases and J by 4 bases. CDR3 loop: CSGGSGGRTGELFF. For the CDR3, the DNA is TGCAGCGGAGGCAGCGGGGGCCGCACCGGGGAGCTGTTTTTT.

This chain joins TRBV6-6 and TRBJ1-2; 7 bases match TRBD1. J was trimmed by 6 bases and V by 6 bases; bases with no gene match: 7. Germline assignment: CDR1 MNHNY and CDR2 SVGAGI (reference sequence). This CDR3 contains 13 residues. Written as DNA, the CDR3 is TGTGCCAGCAGCAGAGGACAGGTTAATGGCTACACCTTC. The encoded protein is CASSRGQVNGYTF.

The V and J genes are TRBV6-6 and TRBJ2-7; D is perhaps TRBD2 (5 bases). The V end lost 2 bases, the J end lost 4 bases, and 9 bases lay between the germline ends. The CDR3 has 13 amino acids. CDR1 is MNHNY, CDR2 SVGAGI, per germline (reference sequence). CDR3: CASSYPDSYEQYF. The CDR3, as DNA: TGTGCCAGCAGTTACCCGGACTCTTACGAGCAGTACTTC.

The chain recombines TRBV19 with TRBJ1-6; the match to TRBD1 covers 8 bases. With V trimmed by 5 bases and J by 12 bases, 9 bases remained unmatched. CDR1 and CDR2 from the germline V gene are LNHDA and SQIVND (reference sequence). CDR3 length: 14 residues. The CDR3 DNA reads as TGTGCCAGTAGTCAAGACAGGGGCCTCAGACCCCTCCACTTT. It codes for CASSQDRGLRPLHF.

In DNA form, the CDR3 reads TGTGCCAGCAGTTTAGCGGGACTAAACACCGGGGAGCTGTTTTTT. It specifies CASSLAGLNTGELFF. The rearrangement links TRBV28 to TRBJ2-2, with 7 bases aligning to TRBD2. Germline CDR1 and CDR2: MDHEN and SYDVKM. The length of the CDR3 is 15 residues. The V gene end was trimmed by 2 bases and the J gene end by 2 bases; junction bases not matched to a gene: 2.

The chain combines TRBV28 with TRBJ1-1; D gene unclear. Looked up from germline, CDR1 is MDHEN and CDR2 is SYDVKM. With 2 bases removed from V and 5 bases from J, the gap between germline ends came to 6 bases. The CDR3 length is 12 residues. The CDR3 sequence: CASSLIRTEAFF. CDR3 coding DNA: TGTGCCAGCAGTTTAATAAGGACTGAAGCTTTCTTT.

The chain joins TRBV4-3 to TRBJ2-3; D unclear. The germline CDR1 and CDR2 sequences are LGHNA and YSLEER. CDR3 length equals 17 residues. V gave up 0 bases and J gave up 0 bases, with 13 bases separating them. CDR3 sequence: CASSQEFLGLSTDTQYF. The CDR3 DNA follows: TGCGCCAGCAGCCAAGAGTTTCTCGGGCTTAGCACAGATACGCAGTATTTT.

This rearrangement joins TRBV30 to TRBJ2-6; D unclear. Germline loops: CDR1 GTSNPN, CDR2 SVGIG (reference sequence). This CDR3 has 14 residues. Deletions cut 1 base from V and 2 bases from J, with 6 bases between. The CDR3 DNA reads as TGTGCCTGGAGTGGGTTCGCTGGGGCCAACGTCCTGACTTTC. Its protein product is CAWSGFAGANVLTF.

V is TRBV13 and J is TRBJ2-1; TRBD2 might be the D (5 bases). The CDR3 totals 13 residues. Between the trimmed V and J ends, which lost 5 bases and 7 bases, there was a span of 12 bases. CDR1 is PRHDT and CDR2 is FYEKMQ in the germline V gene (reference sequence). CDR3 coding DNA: TGTGCCAGCAGCATCCCCAGCGGTAATGAGCAGTTCTTC. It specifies CASSIPSGNEQFF.

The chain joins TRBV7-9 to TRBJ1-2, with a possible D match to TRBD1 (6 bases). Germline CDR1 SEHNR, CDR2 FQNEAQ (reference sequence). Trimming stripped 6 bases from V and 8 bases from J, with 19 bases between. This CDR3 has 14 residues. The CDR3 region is CASSPRGGARGYTF. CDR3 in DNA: TGTGCCAGCAGTCCCCGGGGGGGGGCAAGGGGCTACACCTTC. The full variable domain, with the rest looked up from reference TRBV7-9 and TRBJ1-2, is DTGVSQNPRHKITKRGQNVTFRCDPISEHNRLYWYRQTLGQGPEFLTYFQNEAQLEKSRLLSDRFSAERPKGSFSTLEIQRTEQGDSAMYLCASSPRGGARGYTFGSGTRLTVV.

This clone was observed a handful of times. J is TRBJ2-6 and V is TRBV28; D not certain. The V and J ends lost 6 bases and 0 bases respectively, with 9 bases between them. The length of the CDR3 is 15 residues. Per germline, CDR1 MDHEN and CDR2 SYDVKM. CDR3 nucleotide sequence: TGTGCCAGCAGCCGAGAGTTCTCTGGGGCCAACGTCCTGACTTTC. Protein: CASSREFSGANVLTF. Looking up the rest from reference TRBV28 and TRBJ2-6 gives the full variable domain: DVKVTQSSRYLVKRTGEKVFLECVQDMDHENMFWYRQDPGLGLRLIYFSYDVKMKEKGDIPEGYSVSREKKERFSLILESASTNQTSMYLCASSREFSGANVLTFGAGSRLTVL.

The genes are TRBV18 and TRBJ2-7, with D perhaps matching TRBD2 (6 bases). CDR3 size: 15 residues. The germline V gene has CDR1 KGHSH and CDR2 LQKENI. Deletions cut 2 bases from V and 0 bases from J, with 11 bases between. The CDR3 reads CASSPGTPASYEQYF. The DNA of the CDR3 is TGTGCCAGCTCACCAGGGACTCCCGCCTCCTACGAGCAGTACTTC.

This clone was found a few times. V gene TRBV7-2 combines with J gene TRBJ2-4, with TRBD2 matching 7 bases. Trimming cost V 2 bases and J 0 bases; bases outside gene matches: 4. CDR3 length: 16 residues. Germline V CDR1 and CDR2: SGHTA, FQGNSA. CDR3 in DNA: TGTGCCAGCAGCTTATCGGCTAGCGGAGCCAAAAACATTCAGTACTTC. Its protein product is CASSLSASGAKNIQYF. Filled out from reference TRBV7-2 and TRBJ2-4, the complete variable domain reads GAGVSQSPSNKVTEKGKDVELRCDPISGHTALYWYRQSLGQGLEFLIYFQGNSAPDKSGLPSDRFSAERTGGSVSTLTIQRTQQEDSAVYLCASSLSASGAKNIQYFGAGTRLSVL.

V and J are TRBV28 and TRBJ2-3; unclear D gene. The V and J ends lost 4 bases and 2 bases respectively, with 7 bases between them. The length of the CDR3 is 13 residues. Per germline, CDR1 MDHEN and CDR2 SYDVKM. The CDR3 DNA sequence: TGTGCCAGCAGTTCGGATCCCACAGATACGCAGTATTTT. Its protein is CASSSDPTDTQYF.

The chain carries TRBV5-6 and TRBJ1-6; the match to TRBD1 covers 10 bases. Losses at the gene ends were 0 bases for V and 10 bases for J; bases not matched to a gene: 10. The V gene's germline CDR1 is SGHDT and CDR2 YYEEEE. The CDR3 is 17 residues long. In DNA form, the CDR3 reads TGTGCCAGCAGCTTGGAAGGAACGGGACAGGGGACATCACCCCTCCACTTT. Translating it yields CASSLEGTGQGTSPLHF.

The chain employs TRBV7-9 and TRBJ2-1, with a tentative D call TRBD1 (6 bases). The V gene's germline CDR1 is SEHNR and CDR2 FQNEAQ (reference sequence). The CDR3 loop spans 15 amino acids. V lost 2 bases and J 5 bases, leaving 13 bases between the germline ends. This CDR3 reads CASSLSQGPHNEQFF. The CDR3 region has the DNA TGTGCCAGCAGCTTAAGTCAGGGGCCTCACAATGAGCAGTTCTTC.

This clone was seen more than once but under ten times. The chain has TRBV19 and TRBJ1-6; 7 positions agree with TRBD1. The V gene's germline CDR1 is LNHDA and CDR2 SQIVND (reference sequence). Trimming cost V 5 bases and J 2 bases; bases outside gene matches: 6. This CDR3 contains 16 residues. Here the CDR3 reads CASSSGQEPYNSPLHF. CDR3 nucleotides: TGTGCCAGTAGTTCCGGACAGGAACCCTATAATTCACCCCTCCACTTT.

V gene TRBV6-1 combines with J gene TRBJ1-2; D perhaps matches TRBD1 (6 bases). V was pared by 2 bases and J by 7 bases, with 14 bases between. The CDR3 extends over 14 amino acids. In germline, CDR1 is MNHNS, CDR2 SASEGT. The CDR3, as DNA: TGTGCCAGCAGTGAACGGGGGGGCGGACTTGGCTACACCTTC. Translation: CASSERGGGLGYTF.